This TCR beta chain is from a study of OX40 agonist ivuxolimab in advanced cancers. Study-wide context: In this trial design, patients received ivuxolimab intravenously at 0.01 to 10 mg/kg every 2 weeks. The study, taken as a whole, reports: Clonal expansion by week 6 occurred in CD4+ and CD8+ blood T cells (at 0.1 to 3.0 mg/kg).

V shed 0 bases, J shed 0 bases, and the junction held 14 bases outside the gene matches. Germline assignment: CDR1 MGHRA and CDR2 YSYEKL. The CDR3 sequence is 20 residues long. Autoimmune disease history or systemic immunosuppression led to patient exclusion. Some clones are missing from TCRdb's copy, which holds only in-frame ones; the method was immunoSEQ multiplex PCR. The profile shows over 45,000 clones, roughly 77% of them singletons. This clone came up once. The target antigen is unknown. Sequenced here: CD4+ or CD8+ T cells sorted from blood, sampled in a trial of the OX40 agonist ivuxolimab. This sequence joins TRBV4-1 and TRBJ1-3; TRBD1 aligns across 7 bases. The TCR originated in an adult with an advanced solid tumor such as melanoma, head and neck, liver or kidney cancer. The CDR3 DNA reads as TGCGCCAGCAGCCAAGATCGTAATAGTAGAGGGACAGACTCTGGAAACACCATATATTTT. This encodes CASSQDRNSRGTDSGNTIYF.